One sample yielded the 9 T cell receptor beta chains listed below, sequenced in a study of cytomegalovirus exposure and HLA in healthy donors. In the PCR, 60 Vbeta and 13 Jbeta primers were used. Some clones are missing from TCRdb's copy, which holds only in-frame ones; the method was immunoSEQ multiplex PCR. This sample has 100,000 to 150,000 clones, with roughly 80% found just once. The material sequenced was PBMCs. These TCRs come from a woman aged 55-75 years in good health and CMV-seronegative.

V and J are TRBV9 and TRBJ2-1; 11 bases are shared with TRBD2. The V gene end was trimmed by 0 bases and the J gene end by 6 bases; junction bases not matched to a gene: 2. Per germline, CDR1 SGDLS and CDR2 YYNGEE. CDR3 length equals 15 residues. CDR3 loop: CASSVASGRSNEQFF. The CDR3 DNA follows: TGTGCCAGCAGCGTAGCTAGCGGGAGGTCCAATGAGCAGTTCTTC.

In this sample, this clone turned up once. The V gene is TRBV7-9, the J gene TRBJ2-1; 9 bases match TRBD2. In germline, CDR1 is SEHNR, CDR2 FQNEAQ (reference sequence). V lost 11 bases, J lost 6 bases, and 11 bases stayed unmatched. CDR3 length: 14 residues. The CDR3 coding sequence is TGTGCCGGGATCAGCGGGAGGAAAACCAATGAGCAGTTCTTC. Translating gives CAGISGRKTNEQFF.

This clone turned up a few times. V gene TRBV25-1 combines with J gene TRBJ2-1, with a possible D match to TRBD2 (7 bases). The V end lost 6 bases, the J end lost 9 bases, and 24 bases lay between the germline ends. The CDR3 contains 16 residues. Germline V CDR1 and CDR2: MGHDK, SYGVNS. The CDR3, as DNA: TGTGCCAGCAGCAAACCCCTAGGGGGAGGGCCGGGTGAGCAGTTCTTC. Protein product: CASSKPLGGGPGEQFF.

The chain carries TRBV11-1 and TRBJ2-1; 9 bases agree with TRBD1. This CDR3 has 16 residues. Per germline, CDR1 SGHAT and CDR2 FQDESV (reference sequence). J gave up 2 bases and V 2 bases, and 4 bases lay outside the gene matches. Here the CDR3 reads CASSLNRDRAYNEQFF. CDR3 nucleotides: TGTGCCAGCAGCTTAAACCGGGACAGGGCCTACAATGAGCAGTTCTTC.

This clone appeared a few times. The chain couples TRBV19 to TRBJ1-3; D remains unclear. CDR3 length equals 15 residues. V lost 4 bases, J lost 0 bases, and 10 bases lay in between. Germline V lookup: CDR1 LNHDA, CDR2 SQIVND (reference sequence). This CDR3 reads CASSTELYSGNTIYF. The CDR3 region has the DNA TGTGCCAGTAGTACAGAGTTATACTCTGGAAACACCATATATTTT. Filled out from reference TRBV19 and TRBJ1-3, the complete variable domain reads DGGITQSPKYLFRKEGQNVTLSCEQNLNHDAMYWYRQDPGQGLRLIYYSQIVNDFQKGDIAEGYSVSREKKESFPLTVTSAQKNPTAFYLCASSTELYSGNTIYFGEGSWLTVV.

The chain is built from TRBV7-9 and TRBJ2-7; TRBD1 aligns across 7 bases. Germline CDR1 reads SEHNR; CDR2 reads FQNEAQ (reference sequence). The V gene end was trimmed by 1 base and the J gene end by 2 bases; junction bases not matched to a gene: 5. The CDR3 totals 15 residues. The CDR3 loop reads CASSLGWDSPYEQYF. CDR3 sequence (DNA): TGTGCCAGCAGCTTAGGTTGGGACAGCCCCTACGAGCAGTACTTC.

This clone was detected a few times. The CDR3, as DNA: TGTGCCAGCAGCTTGCGGAGTCTGTACGAGCAGTACTTC. It codes for CASSLRSLYEQYF. V gene TRBV7-2 combines with J gene TRBJ2-7; D gene ambiguous. CDR3 length equals 13 residues. Trimming left V 3 bases short and J 4 bases short, with 10 bases between. Germline loops: CDR1 SGHTA, CDR2 FQGNSA. Looking up the rest from reference TRBV7-2 and TRBJ2-7 gives the full variable domain: GAGVSQSPSNKVTEKGKDVELRCDPISGHTALYWYRQSLGQGLEFLIYFQGNSAPDKSGLPSDRFSAERTGGSVSTLTIQRTQQEDSAVYLCASSLRSLYEQYFGPGTRLTVT.

The chain uses TRBV4-1 and TRBJ1-2, with TRBD1 matching over 8 bases. Germline CDR1 and CDR2: MGHRA and YSYEKL. The CDR3 length is 14 residues. Germline trimming cut 6 bases from V and 4 bases from J; bases unmatched to any gene: 7. CDR3 residues: CASSVTDRGYGYTF. Written as DNA, the CDR3 is TGCGCCAGCAGTGTTACCGACAGGGGCTATGGCTACACCTTC.

V gene TRBV5-1 combines with J gene TRBJ1-4; maybe TRBD1 (5 bases). This CDR3 is built from 17 residues. The ends were cut back, 4 bases at V and 8 bases at J, with 24 bases in the middle. Germline-derived CDR1 and CDR2 are SGHRS and YFSETQ. The CDR3 DNA reads TGCGCCAGCAGCCCCGGACGGTCGGGGGAGTTACGGGAAAAACTGTTTTTT. Encoded protein: CASSPGRSGELREKLFF.